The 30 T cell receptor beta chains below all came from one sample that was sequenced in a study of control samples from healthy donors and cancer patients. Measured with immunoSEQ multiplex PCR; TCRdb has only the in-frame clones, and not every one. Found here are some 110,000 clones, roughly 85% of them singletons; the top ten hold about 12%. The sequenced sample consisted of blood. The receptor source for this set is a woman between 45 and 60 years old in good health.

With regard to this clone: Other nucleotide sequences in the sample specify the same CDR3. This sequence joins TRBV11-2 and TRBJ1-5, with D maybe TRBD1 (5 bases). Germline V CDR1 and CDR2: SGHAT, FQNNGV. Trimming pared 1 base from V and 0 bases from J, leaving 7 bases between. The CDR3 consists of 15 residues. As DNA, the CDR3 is TGTGCCAGCAGCTTAGCAGGGTATAGCAATCAGCCCCAGCATTTT. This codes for CASSLAGYSNQPQHF.

The chain's CDR3 is CAIRGLQGTEAFF. The CDR3 DNA sequence: TGTGCCATCAGGGGGCTTCAGGGTACTGAAGCTTTCTTT. The V gene is TRBV10-3, the J gene TRBJ1-1; tentatively, D is TRBD1 (5 bases). Germline loops: CDR1 ENHRY, CDR2 SYGVKD. Trimming shortened V by 6 bases and J by 5 bases, and 13 bases separated the two germline ends. CDR3 length: 13 amino acids.

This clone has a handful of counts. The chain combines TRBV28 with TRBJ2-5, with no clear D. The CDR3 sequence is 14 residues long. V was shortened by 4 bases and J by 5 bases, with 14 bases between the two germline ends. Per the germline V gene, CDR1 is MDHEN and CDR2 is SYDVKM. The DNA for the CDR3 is TGTGCCAGCAGTTACTTCGGTCCTTCGGAGACCCAGTACTTC. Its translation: CASSYFGPSETQYF.

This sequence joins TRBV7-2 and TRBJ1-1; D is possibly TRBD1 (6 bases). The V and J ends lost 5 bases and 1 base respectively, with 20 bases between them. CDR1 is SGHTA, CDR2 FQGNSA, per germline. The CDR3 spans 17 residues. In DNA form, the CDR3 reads TGTGCCAGCAGCCCAGGGGTAGGGGGGTATTCGAACACTGAAGCTTTCTTT. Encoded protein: CASSPGVGGYSNTEAFF.

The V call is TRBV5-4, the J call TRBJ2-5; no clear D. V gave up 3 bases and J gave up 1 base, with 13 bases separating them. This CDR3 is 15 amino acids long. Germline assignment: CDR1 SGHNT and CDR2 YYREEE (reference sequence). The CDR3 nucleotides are TGTGCCAGCAGCTACAACACAAGAATCCAAGAGACCCAGTACTTC. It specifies CASSYNTRIQETQYF.

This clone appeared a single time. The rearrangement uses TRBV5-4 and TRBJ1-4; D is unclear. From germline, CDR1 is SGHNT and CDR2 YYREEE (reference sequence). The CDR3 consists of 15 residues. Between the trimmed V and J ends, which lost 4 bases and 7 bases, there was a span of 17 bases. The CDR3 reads CASSLRASLGEKLFF. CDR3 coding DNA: TGTGCCAGCAGCCTCCGGGCCTCATTGGGTGAAAAACTGTTTTTT.

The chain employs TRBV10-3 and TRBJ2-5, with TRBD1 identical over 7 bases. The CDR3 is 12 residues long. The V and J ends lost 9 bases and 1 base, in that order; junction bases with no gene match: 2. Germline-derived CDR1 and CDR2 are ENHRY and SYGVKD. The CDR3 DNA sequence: TGTGCCATAGGGACAGTCCAAGAGACCCAGTACTTC. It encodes CAIGTVQETQYF.

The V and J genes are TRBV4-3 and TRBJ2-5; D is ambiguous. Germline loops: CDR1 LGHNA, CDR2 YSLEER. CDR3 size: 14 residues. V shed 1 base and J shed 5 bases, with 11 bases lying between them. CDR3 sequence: CASSQVVYSETQYF. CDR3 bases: TGCGCCAGCAGCCAAGTAGTCTATAGTGAGACCCAGTACTTC.

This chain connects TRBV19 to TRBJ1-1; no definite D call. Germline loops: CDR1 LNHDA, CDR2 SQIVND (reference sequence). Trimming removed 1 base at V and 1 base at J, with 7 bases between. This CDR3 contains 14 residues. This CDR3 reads CASSIGLTNTEAFF. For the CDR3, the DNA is TGTGCCAGTAGTATAGGCTTAACGAACACTGAAGCTTTCTTT.

CDR3 loop: CASSPAFGAAYNEQFF. As DNA, the CDR3 is TGTGCCAGCAGCCCAGCGTTTGGGGCCGCTTACAATGAGCAGTTCTTC. The chain combines TRBV11-3 with TRBJ2-1; D is possibly TRBD1 (5 bases). CDR3 length: 16 residues. Germline CDR1 is SGHNT and CDR2 is YENEEA. The V gene lost 5 bases and the J gene lost 4 bases, with 18 bases spanning the gap. Based on the CDR3 plus reference TRBV11-3 and TRBJ2-1, the full variable domain is EAGVVQSPRYKIIEKKQPVAFWCNPISGHNTLYWYLQNLGQGPELLIRYENEEAVDDSQLPKDRFSAERLKGVDSTLKIQPAELGDSAVYLCASSPAFGAAYNEQFFGPGTRLTVL.

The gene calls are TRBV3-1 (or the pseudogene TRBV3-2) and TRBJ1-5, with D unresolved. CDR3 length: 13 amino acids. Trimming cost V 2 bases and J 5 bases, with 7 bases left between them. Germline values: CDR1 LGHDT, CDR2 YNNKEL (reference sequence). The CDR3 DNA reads TGTGCCAGCAGCCAAATCGGGGATCAGCCCCAGCATTTT. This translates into CASSQIGDQPQHF.

The DNA for the CDR3 is TGTGCCAGCAGCCTGGAGGGGTGCGGGGGGTTGGAGCAGTACTTC. Translating it yields CASSLEGCGGLEQYF. V is TRBV5-6 and J is TRBJ2-7, with TRBD2 matching over 8 bases. The CDR3 runs to 15 residues. Trimming took 4 bases from V and 7 from J; bases not matched to a gene: 13. Germline V gives CDR1 SGHDT, CDR2 YYEEEE.

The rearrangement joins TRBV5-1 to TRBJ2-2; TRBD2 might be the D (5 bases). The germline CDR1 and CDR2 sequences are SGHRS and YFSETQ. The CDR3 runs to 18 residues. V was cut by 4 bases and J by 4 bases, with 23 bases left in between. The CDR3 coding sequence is TGCGCCAGCAGCCCACAGACTATCGGTACTTCGAGCACCGGGGAGCTGTTTTTT. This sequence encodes CASSPQTIGTSSTGELFF.

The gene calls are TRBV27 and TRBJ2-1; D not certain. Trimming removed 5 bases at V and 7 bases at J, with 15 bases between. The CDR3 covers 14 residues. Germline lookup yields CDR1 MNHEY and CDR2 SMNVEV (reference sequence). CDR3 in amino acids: CASSPLLELNEQFF. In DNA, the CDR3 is TGTGCCAGCAGTCCTCTCTTGGAGTTGAATGAGCAGTTCTTC.

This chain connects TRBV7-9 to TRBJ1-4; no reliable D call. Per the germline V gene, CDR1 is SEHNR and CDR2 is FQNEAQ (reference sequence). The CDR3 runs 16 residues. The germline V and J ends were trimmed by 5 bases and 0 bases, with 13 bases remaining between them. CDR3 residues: CASSLRTDPTNEKLFF. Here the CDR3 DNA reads TGTGCCAGCAGCCTACGGACGGACCCAACTAATGAAAAACTGTTTTTT.

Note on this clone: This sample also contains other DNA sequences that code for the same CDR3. The DNA for the CDR3 is TGCGCCAGCAGTGAGTCAGGACAGGGGGAGACCCAGTACTTC. This encodes CASSESGQGETQYF. The chain couples TRBV10-1 to TRBJ2-5; 9 nucleotides align to TRBD1. Looked up from germline, CDR1 is WNHNN and CDR2 is SYGVQD (reference sequence). This CDR3 is built from 14 residues. V gave up 0 bases and J gave up 5 bases; unmatched junction bases: 1.

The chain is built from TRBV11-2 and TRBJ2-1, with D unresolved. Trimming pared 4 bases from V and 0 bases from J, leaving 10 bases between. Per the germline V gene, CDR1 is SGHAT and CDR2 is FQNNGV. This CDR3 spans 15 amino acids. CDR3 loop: CASSSRLSSYNEQFF. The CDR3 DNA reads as TGTGCCAGCAGCTCTAGGCTGAGCTCCTACAATGAGCAGTTCTTC.

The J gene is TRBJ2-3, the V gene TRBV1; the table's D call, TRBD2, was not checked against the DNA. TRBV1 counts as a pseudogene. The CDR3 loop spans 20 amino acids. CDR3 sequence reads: CTSSQATGLAATSSTDTQYF. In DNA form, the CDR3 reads TGCACCAGCAGCCAAGCGACGGGACTAGCTGCTACCTCTAGCACAGATACGCAGTATTTT.

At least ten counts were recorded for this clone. The CDR3 region has the DNA TGTGCCAGCTCGTCGACAGGGAACGGTCAGCCCCAGCATTTT. Its translation is CASSSTGNGQPQHF. The chain combines TRBV27 with TRBJ1-5, with TRBD1 matching 7 bases. V dropped 8 bases and J dropped 6; count of bases not matched to a gene: 10. This CDR3 has 14 residues. Germline V CDR1 and CDR2: MNHEY, SMNVEV (reference sequence).

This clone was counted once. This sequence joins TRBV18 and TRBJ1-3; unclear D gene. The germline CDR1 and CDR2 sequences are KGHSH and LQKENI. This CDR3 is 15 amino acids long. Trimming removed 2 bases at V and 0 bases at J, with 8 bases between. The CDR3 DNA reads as TGTGCCAGCTCACCAACGGCCGCCTCTGGAAACACCATATATTTT. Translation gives CASSPTAASGNTIYF.

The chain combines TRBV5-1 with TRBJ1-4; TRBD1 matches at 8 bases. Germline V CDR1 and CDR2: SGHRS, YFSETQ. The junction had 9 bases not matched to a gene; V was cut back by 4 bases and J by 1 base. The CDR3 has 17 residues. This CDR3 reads CASSPDRGPQTNEKLFF. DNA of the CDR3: TGCGCCAGCAGCCCAGACAGGGGACCGCAAACTAATGAAAAACTGTTTTTT.

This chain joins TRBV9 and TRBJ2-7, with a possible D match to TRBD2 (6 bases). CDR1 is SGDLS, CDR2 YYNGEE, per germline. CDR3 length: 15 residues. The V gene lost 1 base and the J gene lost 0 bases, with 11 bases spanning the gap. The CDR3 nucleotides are TGTGCCAGCAGCGTAATGCCGGGACTCTCCTACGAGCAGTACTTC. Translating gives CASSVMPGLSYEQYF.

CDR3 region: CASSFDRTYEQYF. The CDR3 DNA reads as TGTGCCAGCAGTTTCGACAGGACCTACGAGCAGTACTTC. The V and J genes are TRBV6-2 or TRBV6-3 and TRBJ2-7; tentatively, D is TRBD1 (6 bases). V shed 4 bases and J shed 2 bases, with 9 bases lying between them. CDR1 and CDR2 (germline): MNHEY, SVGEGT. CDR3 length equals 13 residues.

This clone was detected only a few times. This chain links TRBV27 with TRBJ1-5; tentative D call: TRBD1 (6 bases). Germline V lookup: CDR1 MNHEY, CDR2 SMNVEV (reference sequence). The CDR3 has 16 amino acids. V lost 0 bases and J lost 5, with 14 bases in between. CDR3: CASSLSSRGSDQPQHF. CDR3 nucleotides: TGTGCCAGCAGTTTATCGTCCAGGGGATCTGATCAGCCCCAGCATTTT.

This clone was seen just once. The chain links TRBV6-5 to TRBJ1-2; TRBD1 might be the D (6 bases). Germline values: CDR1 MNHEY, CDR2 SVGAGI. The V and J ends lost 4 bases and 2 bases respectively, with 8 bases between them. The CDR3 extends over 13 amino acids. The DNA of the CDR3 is TGTGCCAGCAGTTTTACAGGGAACTATGGCTACACCTTC. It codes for CASSFTGNYGYTF.

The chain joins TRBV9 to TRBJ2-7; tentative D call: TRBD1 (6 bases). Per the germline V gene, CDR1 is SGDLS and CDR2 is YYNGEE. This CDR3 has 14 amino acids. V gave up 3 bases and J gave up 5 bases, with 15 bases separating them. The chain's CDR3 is CASSGKQGFNEQYF. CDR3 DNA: TGTGCCAGCAGCGGCAAACAGGGTTTCAACGAGCAGTACTTC.

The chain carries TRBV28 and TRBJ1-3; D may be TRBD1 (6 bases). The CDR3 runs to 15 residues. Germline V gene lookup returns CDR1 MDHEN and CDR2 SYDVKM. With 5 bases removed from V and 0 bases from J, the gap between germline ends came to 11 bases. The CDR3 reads CASSGDTSSGNTIYF. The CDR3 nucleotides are TGTGCCAGCAGTGGGGACACCAGCTCTGGAAACACCATATATTTT.

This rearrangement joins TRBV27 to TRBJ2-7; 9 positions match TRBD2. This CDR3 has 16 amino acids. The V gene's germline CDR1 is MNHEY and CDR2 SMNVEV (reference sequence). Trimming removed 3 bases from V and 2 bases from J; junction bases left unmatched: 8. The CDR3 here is CASSLSSGVITYEQYF. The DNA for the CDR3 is TGTGCCAGCAGTTTGTCTAGCGGGGTCATTACCTACGAGCAGTACTTC.

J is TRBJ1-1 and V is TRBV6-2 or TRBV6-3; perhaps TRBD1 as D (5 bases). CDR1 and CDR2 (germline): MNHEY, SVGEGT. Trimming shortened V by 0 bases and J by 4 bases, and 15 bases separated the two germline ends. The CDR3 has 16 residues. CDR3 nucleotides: TGTGCCAGCAGTTACTCTCTACAGGTCGTAGGCACTGAAGCTTTCTTT. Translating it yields CASSYSLQVVGTEAFF.

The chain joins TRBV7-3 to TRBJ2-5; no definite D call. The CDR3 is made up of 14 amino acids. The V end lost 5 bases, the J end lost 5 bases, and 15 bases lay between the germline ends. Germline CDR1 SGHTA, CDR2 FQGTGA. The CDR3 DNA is TGTGCCAGCAGCCCCTTAGCCAGAGCCGAGACCCAGTACTTC. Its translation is CASSPLARAETQYF.